These T cell receptor beta chains were read from a single sample in a study of shared clonotypes between healthy human individuals. Libraries were prepared by immunoSEQ multiplex PCR; TCRdb keeps only in-frame clonotypes and omits some of them. This table has 1.5 million to 2.5 million clones, just under 95% appearing once. Sequencing used naive CD8+ T cells sorted from blood. These receptors all come from a young man in good health. CDR3s include the opening cysteine and the closing phenylalanine or tryptophan. A D gene is named only where the DNA matches it firmly. Size is omitted from some rows. Given values are once, few, many or a class for expanded clones.

TRBD2	NA	15	TRBV4-1	TRBJ2-7	TGCGCCAGCAGCCAGAGACTAGCGGGAGTCTACGAGCAGTACTTC	CASSQRLAGVYEQYF
NA	NA	12	TRBV10-2	TRBJ2-1	TGCGCCAGCAGTACGGGGGAGAATGAGCAGTTCTTC	CASSTGENEQFF
NA	NA	13	TRBV7-9	TRBJ1-4	TGTGCCAGCAGCTTATCGGAAGATGAAAAACTGTTTTTT	CASSLSEDEKLFF
NA	NA	16	TRBV5-1	TRBJ1-3	TGCGCCAGCAGCTTTGAGGGACAAGTTTCTGGAAACACCATATATTTT	CASSFEGQVSGNTIYF
TRBD1	NA	15	TRBV2	TRBJ1-1	TGTGCCAGCAGCGAAGGGGGAGGACAGGGAACTGAAGCTTTCTTT	CASSEGGGQGTEAFF
NA	once	14	TRBV7-9	TRBJ2-5	TGTGCCAGCAGCTTAGTGGGGCTGCAAGAGACCCAGTACTTC	CASSLVGLQETQYF
NA	NA	11	TRBV6-5	TRBJ2-5	TGTGCCAGTGGGGCGCTTGAGACCCAGTACTTC	CASGALETQYF
NA	NA	14	TRBV7-8	TRBJ2-7	TGTGCCAGCAGCTTTTCAGGGGTCCTGGGCGAGCAGTACTTC	CASSFSGVLGEQYF
TRBD2	NA	15	TRBV2	TRBJ2-3	TGTGCCAGCAGGATGCGGGGGTTTCCCACAGATACGCAGTATTTT	CASRMRGFPTDTQYF
NA	NA	14	TRBV4-1	TRBJ2-1	TGCGCCAGCAGCCTGAGCAGTTCCTACAATGAGCAGTTCTTC	CASSLSSSYNEQFF
TRBD2	NA	14	TRBV12-5	TRBJ2-1	TGTGCTAGTGATCCCCTAGCGGTTAACAATGAGCAGTTCTTC	CASDPLAVNNEQFF
NA	NA	18	TRBV14	TRBJ1-3	TGTGCCAGCTCCTATGGGGGGCTCCCGGATATCTCTGGAAACACCATATATTTT	CASSYGGLPDISGNTIYF
TRBD2	NA	15	TRBV27	TRBJ2-7	TGTGCCAGCAGTTTATCTTTTAGCGGGAGGCGCGAGCAGTACTTC	CASSLSFSGRREQYF
NA	NA	13	TRBV11-1	TRBJ2-7	TGTGCCAGCAGCTTGGGGGCAGGGTACGAGCAGTACTTC	CASSLGAGYEQYF
TRBD1	NA	16	TRBV7-2	TRBJ2-3	TGTGCCAGCAGCCTGCTACAGGGGGGTATGGCAGATACGCAGTATTTT	CASSLLQGGMADTQYF
NA	NA	14	TRBV13	TRBJ1-4	TGTGCCAGCAGCTTAGGCCGGGACACTGAAAAACTGTTTTTT	CASSLGRDTEKLFF
TRBD2	once	15	TRBV19	TRBJ2-7	TGTGCCAGTAGTATAGGACTAGCGGTTTCCTACGAGCAGTACTTC	CASSIGLAVSYEQYF
NA	NA	13	TRBV7-2	TRBJ1-3	TGTGCCAGCAGCCCTGAGGCTGGAAACACCATATATTTT	CASSPEAGNTIYF
TRBD2	once	14	TRBV5-4	TRBJ2-7	TGTGCCAGCAGCCACGAAGCGGGAGGCTACGAGCAGTACTTC	CASSHEAGGYEQYF
TRBD2	NA	19	TRBV11-2	TRBJ2-1	TGTGCCAGCAGCTTAGAGGCCGGGGGACTAGCGTTTCCCTACAATGAGCAGTTCTTC	CASSLEAGGLAFPYNEQFF
NA	once	15	TRBV7-8	TRBJ2-7	TGTGCCAGCTTCCCGTTCGGGGCGGGGACCTACGAGCAGTACTTC	CASFPFGAGTYEQYF
NA	NA	16	TRBV7-9	TRBJ2-3	TGTGCCAGCAGCTTGGCCAACGGGGGCAGCACAGATACGCAGTATTTT	CASSLANGGSTDTQYF
NA	NA	15	TRBV9	TRBJ1-6	TGTGCCAGCAGCTTCACCGGGGGCTATAATTCACCCCTCCACTTT	CASSFTGGYNSPLHF
NA	NA	17	TRBV4-1	TRBJ2-3	TGCGCCAGCAGCCATAACCCGACACCCGACTCGGGAGATACGCAGTATTTT	CASSHNPTPDSGDTQYF
NA	NA	10	TRBV11-2	TRBJ2-1	TGTGCCAGCAGCTTCACGGAGCAGTTCTTC	CASSFTEQFF
NA	NA	13	TRBV19	TRBJ2-5	TGTGCCAGTAGTATAGCAGGCTTGAGGACCCAGTACTTC	CASSIAGLRTQYF
NA	NA	13	TRBV30	TRBJ2-3	TGTGCCTGGAGGCGCGGAAGCACAGATACGCAGTATTTT	CAWRRGSTDTQYF
NA	NA	13	TRBV6-1	TRBJ2-1	TGTGCCAGCAGCCGACTAGTATCCAATGAGCAGTTCTTC	CASSRLVSNEQFF
NA	NA	16	TRBV5-6	TRBJ2-4	TGTGCCAGCAGCTCTGACATCGAACTAGCCAAAAACATTCAGTACTTC	CASSSDIELAKNIQYF
TRBD1	NA	15	TRBV2	TRBJ1-2	TGTGCCAGCAGTGATTCAAGACAGGGGGCCGAGGGCTACACCTTC	CASSDSRQGAEGYTF
NA	NA	16	TRBV4-1	TRBJ1-5	TGCGCCAGCAACACCGTAATGGTTTGGGGTGACCAGCCCCAGCATTTT	CASNTVMVWGDQPQHF
NA	NA	13	TRBV27	TRBJ2-3	TGTGCCAGCAGTCTAGATCCGGGGTGGACGCAGTATTTT	CASSLDPGWTQYF
TRBD1	NA	16	TRBV4-1	TRBJ1-1	TGCGCCAGCAGCCCGTTCTCCGGACAGGGGAACACTGAAGCTTTCTTT	CASSPFSGQGNTEAFF
NA	NA	14	TRBV7-8	TRBJ2-3	TGTGCCAGCAGCGACGGGGGCGGGACAGATACGCAGTATTTT	CASSDGGGTDTQYF
TRBD2	NA	18	TRBV13	TRBJ2-5	TGTGCCAGCAGCTTAGGAGGGACTAGCGTCAGGGCCGAGAAGACCCAGTACTTC	CASSLGGTSVRAEKTQYF
NA	NA	15	TRBV6-5	TRBJ2-7	TGTGCCAGCAGTCCGCCACCAGGGGGGATCTACGAGCAGTACTTC	CASSPPPGGIYEQYF
TRBD2	once	15	TRBV27	TRBJ2-7	TGTGCCAGCAGATACACTAGCGGGGGCTCCTACGAGCAGTACTTC	CASRYTSGGSYEQYF
NA	NA	13	TRBV30	TRBJ1-2	TGTGCCCGCTCCTCGGGGGGAGCCCATGGCTACACCTTC	CARSSGGAHGYTF
NA	NA	15	TRBV4-1	TRBJ2-3	TGCGCCAGCAGCCAAGAACGAATGAGCACAGATACGCAGTATTTT	CASSQERMSTDTQYF
NA	NA	17	TRBV5-8	TRBJ2-5	TGTGCCAGCAGCTTGGGCTACTCGGGGGCAGTTCAAGAGACCCAGTACTTC	CASSLGYSGAVQETQYF
NA	few	12	TRBV2	TRBJ1-3	TGTGCCAGCGCTGGATTGCTAAACACCATATATTTT	CASAGLLNTIYF
TRBD2	NA	14	TRBV30	TRBJ2-7	TGTGCCTGGAGAGGACTAGCGGCTTCCTACGAGCAGTACTTC	CAWRGLAASYEQYF
TRBD1	NA	15	TRBV6-1	TRBJ1-6	TGTGCCAGCAGTGATACAGGGGGATATGATTCACCCCTCCACTTT	CASSDTGGYDSPLHF
NA	NA	15	TRBV6-1	TRBJ2-3	TGTGCCAGCAGTGAGCAGGGCGGGCCCGGGGATACGCAGTATTTT	CASSEQGGPGDTQYF
TRBD1	once	15	TRBV4-1	TRBJ2-5	TGCGCCAGCAGCCAAGGACAGGGATCGGGAGAGACCCAGTACTTC	CASSQGQGSGETQYF
NA	NA	14	TRBV9	TRBJ2-7	TGTGCCAGCAGCGCGGGGACTGGACTCTACGAGCAGTACTTC	CASSAGTGLYEQYF
NA	NA	13	TRBV6-1	TRBJ2-4	TGTGCCAGCAGAGATAGACAGCAAAACATTCAGTACTTC	CASRDRQQNIQYF
NA	NA	14	TRBV21-1	TRBJ1-1	TGTGCCAGCAGCAATACATGCATGAACACTGAAGCTTTCTTT	CASSNTCMNTEAFF
TRBD2	once	16	TRBV7-8	TRBJ2-3	TGTGCCAGCAGCGGCGGACTAGCGGGAGAGACAGATACGCAGTATTTT	CASSGGLAGETDTQYF
TRBD1	NA	17	TRBV7-9	TRBJ2-6	TGTGCCAGCAGCCCCGGGACAGGGGGCGAGGGGGCCAACGTCCTGACTTTC	CASSPGTGGEGANVLTF
TRBD2	NA	15	TRBV2	TRBJ2-7	TGTGCCAGCAGCGGCTCGGGGGGGCGATTATACGAGCAGTACTTC	CASSGSGGRLYEQYF
NA	once	14	TRBV7-9	TRBJ2-7	TGTGCCAGCAGCTTCATAGACAGAAACTACGAGCAGTACTTC	CASSFIDRNYEQYF
NA	NA	13	TRBV9	TRBJ2-1	TGTGCCAGCAGCAGCTATAGCGGATATGAGCAGTTCTTC	CASSSYSGYEQFF
NA	NA	12	TRBV28	TRBJ2-1	TGTGCCAGCAGTTCCTGGACTGATGAGCAGTTCTTC	CASSSWTDEQFF
NA	NA	15	TRBV27	TRBJ1-1	TGTGCCAGCAGTTTATCAGTGGAGGGTCCCACTGAAGCTTTCTTT	CASSLSVEGPTEAFF
NA	once	15	TRBV4-3	TRBJ2-2	TGCGCCAGCAGCCAAGATCTCGGGGGATCGGGGGAGCTGTTTTTT	CASSQDLGGSGELFF
NA	NA	13	TRBV11-2	TRBJ2-7	TGTGCCAGCAGCTGGGCCGGGAGCTACGAGCAGTACTTC	CASSWAGSYEQYF
TRBD2	NA	16	TRBV27	TRBJ2-1	TGTGCCAGCAGTTTCGATCCAAGGGGACTATACAATGAGCAGTTCTTC	CASSFDPRGLYNEQFF